One and the same sample provided the 32 T cell receptor beta chains below, sequenced in a study of somatic mutations in cytotoxic T cells in rheumatoid arthritis. Some clones are missing from TCRdb's copy, which holds only in-frame ones; the method was immunoSEQ multiplex PCR. The sample lists roughly 19,000 clones, more than 70% seen once, with about 20% in the top ten. Material: CD8+ T cells sorted from blood. The receptors stem from a woman between 45 and 65 years old in good health.

CDR3 bases: TGCGCCAGCAGTGAGTCGACTCTGTCGGGGGGCTCCTACGAGCAGTACTTC. This sequence encodes CASSESTLSGGSYEQYF. The chain carries TRBV10-2 and TRBJ2-7, with 7 bases matching TRBD2. Germline V lookup: CDR1 WSHSY, CDR2 SAAADI. This CDR3 comprises 17 residues. Trimming at V came to 0 bases and at J to 0 bases, leaving 8 bases not matched to a gene.

The genes are TRBV6-6 and TRBJ1-4; maybe TRBD1 (5 bases). From germline, CDR1 is MNHNY and CDR2 SVGAGI (reference sequence). Between the trimmed V and J ends, which lost 7 bases and 1 base, there was a span of 10 bases. This CDR3 spans 14 amino acids. CDR3: CASTWGRTNEKLFF. The DNA for the CDR3 is TGTGCCAGCACCTGGGGCAGAACTAATGAAAAACTGTTTTTT.

The chain links TRBV21-1 to TRBJ2-7; the table's D gene call, TRBD2, was not cross checked with the DNA. TRBV21-1 is listed as a pseudogene. This CDR3 spans 19 amino acids. This chain's CDR3 is CASSKRVPDSGLSSYEQYV. For the CDR3, the DNA is TGTGCCAGCAGCAAAAGGGTCCCGGATAGCGGCCTAAGCTCCTACGAGCAGTACGTC.

In this sample, this clone turned up a few times. The gene calls are TRBV19 and TRBJ1-2; a weak D match, TRBD1 (5 bases). The CDR3 consists of 12 residues. Per the germline V gene, CDR1 is LNHDA and CDR2 is SQIVND (reference sequence). V lost 5 bases, J lost 8 bases, and 12 bases lay in between. The DNA of the CDR3 is TGTGCCAGTAGTGTCCCCAGGGACGGCTACACCTTC. Its protein is CASSVPRDGYTF.

The J gene is TRBJ2-4, the V gene TRBV7-9, with D tentatively TRBD2 (7 bases). The ends were cut back, 5 bases at V and 0 bases at J, with 23 bases in the middle. The CDR3 covers 19 residues. The germline gives CDR1 SEHNR, CDR2 FQNEAQ (reference sequence). CDR3: CASSLPLAGATVAKNIQYF. DNA for the CDR3: TGTGCCAGCAGCCTCCCCCTGGCGGGGGCGACTGTAGCCAAAAACATTCAGTACTTC.

The genes are TRBV5-6 and TRBJ2-7; D is possibly TRBD2 (7 bases). V lost 3 bases to trimming and J lost 7 bases, with 20 bases between them. Germline V gene sequence: CDR1 SGHDT, CDR2 YYEEEE. CDR3 length equals 15 residues. The CDR3 DNA sequence: TGTGCCAGCAGCTGGGGGCAGGGCGGGGGTTGGGAGCAGTACGTC. Residues: CASSWGQGGGWEQYV.

The chain employs TRBV6-1 and TRBJ1-2, with D tentatively TRBD1 (5 bases). In germline, CDR1 is MNHNS, CDR2 SASEGT. The CDR3 spans 13 residues. The V end lost 9 bases, the J end lost 6 bases, and 17 bases lay between the germline ends. CDR3 loop: CASWGQGWDGYTF. The CDR3, as DNA: TGTGCCAGTTGGGGCCAGGGTTGGGATGGCTACACCTTC.

This clone appeared once. J is TRBJ1-1 and V is TRBV7-9; D unclear. V was pared by 1 base and J by 10 bases, with 10 bases between. The CDR3 is 12 residues long. Germline V gives CDR1 SEHNR, CDR2 FQNEAQ (reference sequence). The CDR3 nucleotides are TGTGCCAGCAGCTTAGTGGAGGGAGGAGCTTTCTTT. Translating it yields CASSLVEGGAFF.

The chain employs TRBV19 and TRBJ1-6; possible D gene TRBD1, 5 bases. V lost 7 bases, J lost 3 bases, and 13 bases lay in between. There are 15 residues in the CDR3. The germline CDR1 and CDR2 sequences are LNHDA and SQIVND (reference sequence). CDR3 bases: TGTGCCAGTAACACGGGACTCTTCTATAATTCACCCCTCCACTTT. Translating gives CASNTGLFYNSPLHF.

The chain joins TRBV2 to TRBJ1-2, with D perhaps TRBD1 (6 bases). This CDR3 is built from 14 residues. V dropped 8 bases and J dropped 4 bases, with 17 bases sitting between them. Germline assignment: CDR1 SNHLY and CDR2 FYNNEI. The DNA of the CDR3 is TGTGCCAGCCCGAGGGGGGTCGTGGGCTATGGCTACACCTTC. Amino acids: CASPRGVVGYGYTF.

This chain uses TRBV21-1 with TRBJ2-2; TRBD2, the table's D call, was not compared with the DNA. TRBV21-1 is deemed a pseudogene. The CDR3 is made up of 18 amino acids. CDR3 amino acids: CASSKGLAGVPNPSELFF. As DNA, the CDR3 is TGTGCCAGCAGCAAAGGCCTAGCGGGGGTGCCTAACCCCTCGGAGCTGTTTTTT.

The chain couples TRBV7-9 to TRBJ1-3; possibly TRBD1 for D (6 bases). CDR1 SEHNR and CDR2 FQNEAQ come from the germline V gene (reference sequence). V was pared by 5 bases and J by 12 bases, with 17 bases between. CDR3 length: 13 residues. CDR3 protein: CASSQVTGQLIYF. The CDR3 coding sequence is TGTGCCAGCAGCCAAGTTACCGGACAGCTCATATATTTT. The whole variable domain, filled in from reference TRBV7-9 and TRBJ1-3, reads DTGVSQNPRHKITKRGQNVTFRCDPISEHNRLYWYRQTLGQGPEFLTYFQNEAQLEKSRLLSDRFSAERPKGSFSTLEIQRTEQGDSAMYLCASSQVTGQLIYFGEGSWLTVV.

This chain connects TRBV27 to TRBJ1-2; 10 bases align to TRBD1. CDR1 is MNHEY and CDR2 is SMNVEV in the germline V gene (reference sequence). The CDR3 has 16 amino acids. The V gene end was trimmed by 2 bases and the J gene end by 4 bases; junction bases not matched to a gene: 7. The CDR3 sequence is CASSLTTGQGFYGYTF. The DNA for the CDR3 is TGTGCCAGCAGTTTAACTACGGGACAGGGGTTCTATGGCTACACCTTC.

The rearrangement uses TRBV5-1 and TRBJ1-5; TRBD1 might be the D (5 bases). V shed 0 bases and J shed 6 bases, with 7 bases lying between them. Germline V lookup: CDR1 SGHRS, CDR2 YFSETQ. The CDR3 runs 13 residues. This CDR3 is CASSLAGFQPQHF. CDR3 nucleotides: TGCGCCAGCAGCTTGGCAGGGTTTCAGCCCCAGCATTTT.

The genes are TRBV7-9 and TRBJ2-3; D call uncertain. V was trimmed by 5 bases and J by 5 bases, leaving 11 bases between them. The CDR3 totals 13 residues. Looked up from germline, CDR1 is SEHNR and CDR2 is FQNEAQ (reference sequence). CDR3 coding DNA: TGTGCCAGCAGCCCTCAACTGGAAGATACGCAGTATTTT. As protein: CASSPQLEDTQYF.

The genes are TRBV27 and TRBJ2-2; either TRBD1 or TRBD2 may supply D (6 bases each). CDR1 and CDR2 from the germline V gene are MNHEY and SMNVEV (reference sequence). This CDR3 comprises 15 residues. Trimming left V 10 bases short and J 6 bases short, with 21 bases between. The CDR3 DNA is TGTGCCACCAGGCGAAGGGGGGAGGTATCCGGGGAGCTGTTTTTT. This codes for CATRRRGEVSGELFF.

The chain links TRBV4-1 to TRBJ1-5; D gene unclear. The V end lost 2 bases, the J end lost 0 bases, and 8 bases lay between the germline ends. The CDR3 totals 15 residues. Germline values: CDR1 MGHRA, CDR2 YSYEKL. CDR3 in amino acids: CASSQSISSNQPQHF. The CDR3 bases are TGCGCCAGCAGCCAATCTATATCTAGCAATCAGCCCCAGCATTTT.

J is TRBJ1-3 and V is TRBV29-1; D unresolved. Trimming shortened V by 6 bases and J by 0 bases, and 15 bases separated the two germline ends. CDR3 length equals 15 residues. Germline CDR1 reads SQVTM; CDR2 reads ANQGSEA. The DNA of the CDR3 is TGCAGCGTCAGTAGTTATGAGGACTCTGGAAACACCATATATTTT. It translates to CSVSSYEDSGNTIYF.

The chain employs TRBV5-5 and TRBJ2-4; D not certain. The germline V gene has CDR1 SGHKS and CDR2 YYEKEE (reference sequence). Trimming pared 4 bases from V and 0 bases from J, leaving 8 bases between. CDR3 length equals 14 residues. CDR3 nucleotide sequence: TGTGCCAGCAGCCCGGACCTAGCCAAAAACATTCAGTACTTC. Protein product: CASSPDLAKNIQYF.

The chain combines TRBV6-1 with TRBJ2-2; perhaps TRBD1 as D (6 bases). The length of the CDR3 is 16 residues. Trimming took off 2 bases at V and 5 bases at J, with 15 bases between the two ends. Germline V lookup: CDR1 MNHNS, CDR2 SASEGT. The CDR3 sequence is CASSEFGGGTTGELFF. The DNA for the CDR3 is TGTGCCAGCAGTGAATTTGGGGGCGGAACGACCGGGGAGCTGTTTTTT.

This clone was recorded once. V and J are TRBV28 and TRBJ1-2, with no clear D. CDR1 MDHEN and CDR2 SYDVKM come from the germline V gene. This CDR3 is 14 amino acids long. Trimming removed 5 bases at V and 8 bases at J, with 18 bases between. Here the CDR3 DNA reads TGTGCCAGCAGTGATAGACGGGCCCCAGAAGGCTACACCTTC. Translating it yields CASSDRRAPEGYTF.

This clone was seen only once. This chain joins TRBV21-1 and TRBJ2-5; the D call in the table, TRBD1, was not verified against the DNA. TRBV21-1 is reported as a pseudogene. The CDR3 has 15 residues. The chain's CDR3 is CASSPIQGVRETQYF. The CDR3 bases are TGTGCCAGCAGCCCAATACAGGGAGTAAGAGAGACCCAGTACTTC.

Only a few counts were recorded for this clone. This chain connects TRBV29-1 to TRBJ1-1; TRBD1 matches 7 bases. V shed 6 bases and J 4 bases; nucleotides not matched to a gene: 11. CDR3 length equals 14 residues. In germline, CDR1 is SQVTM, CDR2 ANQGSEA. The CDR3 sequence: CSVAGPGGFTEAFF. CDR3 nucleotide sequence: TGCAGCGTCGCCGGACCAGGGGGGTTCACTGAAGCTTTCTTT. Variable domain in full (rest from reference TRBV29-1 and TRBJ1-1): SAVISQKPSRDICQRGTSLTIQCQVDSQVTMMFWYRQQPGQSLTLIATANQGSEATYESGFVIDKFPISRPNLTFSTLTVSNMSPEDSSIYLCSVAGPGGFTEAFFGQGTRLTVV.

The chain combines TRBV9 with TRBJ2-3; 7 bases fit TRBD1. Germline V gene sequence: CDR1 SGDLS, CDR2 YYNGEE. This CDR3 region has 17 residues. The V segment lost 5 bases and the J segment 2 bases; nucleotides outside the gene matches: 14. The CDR3 region is CASSFPRGEGATDTQYF. CDR3 nucleotide sequence: TGTGCCAGCAGTTTTCCCCGGGGAGAGGGGGCCACAGATACGCAGTATTTT.

The chain combines TRBV7-9 with TRBJ2-5; D remains ambiguous. The CDR3 extends over 13 amino acids. Germline CDR1 and CDR2: SEHNR and FQNEAQ (reference sequence). V was trimmed by 1 base and J by 5 bases, leaving 8 bases between them. DNA for the CDR3: TGTGCCAGCAGCTTAGGATTCAGGGAGACCCAGTACTTC. The encoded protein is CASSLGFRETQYF.

J is TRBJ2-3 and V is TRBV6-4, with D possibly called TRBD1 or TRBD2 (6 bases each). Per the germline V gene, CDR1 is MRHNA and CDR2 is SNTAGT. Trimming pared 3 bases from V and 2 bases from J, leaving 12 bases between. The CDR3 has 15 amino acids. CDR3 sequence (DNA): TGTGCCAGCAGTGAGGAGGGGGAACCCACAGATACGCAGTATTTT. Protein: CASSEEGEPTDTQYF.

J is TRBJ2-1 and V is TRBV10-2; 7 positions agree with TRBD2. Germline V gene sequence: CDR1 WSHSY, CDR2 SAAADI. With 7 bases clipped from V and 4 bases from J, the junction kept 7 bases outside the gene matches. The CDR3 loop spans 14 amino acids. CDR3 DNA: TGCGCCAGCACTCAGCGGGGACTGTACAATGAGCAGTTCTTC. Translated, it gives CASTQRGLYNEQFF.

The V call is TRBV15, the J call TRBJ2-1, with D possibly TRBD2 on 5 matching bases. The CDR3 consists of 15 residues. Germline V lookup: CDR1 LNHNV, CDR2 YYDKDF (reference sequence). Trimming shortened V by 3 bases and J by 6 bases, and 15 bases separated the two germline ends. CDR3 amino acids: CATSRLGPAGNEQFF. The CDR3 nucleotides read TGTGCCACCAGCAGGCTCGGTCCGGCGGGCAATGAGCAGTTCTTC.

This chain uses TRBV2 with TRBJ1-5, with D possibly matching TRBD1 (5 bases). The V and J ends lost 8 bases and 7 bases respectively, with 9 bases between them. The germline V gene encodes CDR1 SNHLY and CDR2 FYNNEI. The CDR3 runs to 11 residues. The CDR3 region has the DNA TGTGCCAGCGGATGGGGGCAGCCCCAGCATTTT. Amino acid sequence: CASGWGQPQHF.

CDR3 protein: CASSQTGGNTIYF. For the CDR3, the DNA is TGCGCCAGCAGCCAAACGGGTGGAAACACCATATATTTT. The rearrangement links TRBV4-1 to TRBJ1-3, with D unclear. Deletions cut 2 bases from V and 3 bases from J, with 5 bases between. Germline V gives CDR1 MGHRA, CDR2 YSYEKL. The CDR3 extends over 13 amino acids.

The chain employs TRBV7-6 and TRBJ2-1; 10 nucleotides align to TRBD2. The CDR3 is 17 amino acids. After removal of 10 bases from V and 8 bases from J, the junction contained 20 bases not matched to a gene. Germline V gene lookup returns CDR1 SGHVS and CDR2 FNYEAQ. CDR3 sequence (DNA): TGTGCCACCACAATAGGCAGGGAAAGCGGGGGGGCCTATGAGCAGTTCTTC. Residues: CATTIGRESGGAYEQFF.

The rearrangement links TRBV27 to TRBJ2-3; D ambiguous. V gave up 3 bases and J gave up 0 bases, with 7 bases separating them. The CDR3 is made up of 14 amino acids. Germline V gene sequence: CDR1 MNHEY, CDR2 SMNVEV (reference sequence). The CDR3 DNA sequence: TGTGCCAGCAGTTTTTTAGGAAGCACAGATACGCAGTATTTT. Its protein product is CASSFLGSTDTQYF.